This is a list of T cell receptor beta chains from one sample in a study of vaccination effects on CD4 cells after COVID-19. Clones were sequenced by immunoSEQ multiplex PCR, and TCRdb holds only the in-frame ones, with some missing. The table shows over 65,000 clones, with around 77% occurring only once. Antigens of these TCRs are unknown. Specimen: CD4+ T cells from PBMCs cultured without peptide, collected before COVID-19 vaccination. These TCRs come from a human donor who received a COVID-19 vaccine. Each CDR3 is given with its conserved first and last residue. The order of the fields is CDR3 length, clone size, D gene, V gene, J gene, CDR3 protein, CDR3 DNA. A D gene is named only where the DNA matches it firmly. Clone size is stated in some rows and not others, as once, few, many or a class when expanded.

cdr3_length: 13; clone_size: NA; d_call: NA; v_call: TRBV6-5; j_call: TRBJ1-1; cdr3_aa: CATSGVVNTEAFF; cdr3_nt: TGTGCCACCTCAGGGGTTGTGAACACTGAAGCTTTCTTT
cdr3_length: 14; clone_size: NA; d_call: TRBD1; v_call: TRBV28; j_call: TRBJ1-2; cdr3_aa: CASSLRQGMEGYTF; cdr3_nt: TGTGCCAGCAGTTTACGACAGGGAATGGAAGGCTACACCTTC
cdr3_length: 15; clone_size: NA; d_call: TRBD2; v_call: TRBV5-5; j_call: TRBJ2-5; cdr3_aa: CASRTTGTTLETQYF; cdr3_nt: TGTGCCAGCAGAACCACCGGGACTACGTTGGAGACCCAGTACTTC
cdr3_length: 16; clone_size: NA; d_call: NA; v_call: TRBV11-3; j_call: TRBJ2-2; cdr3_aa: CASSLTGLANTGELFF; cdr3_nt: TGTGCCAGCAGCTTAACTGGACTCGCGAACACCGGGGAGCTGTTTTTT
cdr3_length: 14; clone_size: NA; d_call: TRBD1; v_call: TRBV4-1; j_call: TRBJ1-2; cdr3_aa: CASSQTDRGAGYTF; cdr3_nt: TGCGCCAGCAGCCAAACGGACAGGGGAGCTGGCTACACCTTC
cdr3_length: 16; clone_size: NA; d_call: NA; v_call: TRBV7-2; j_call: TRBJ2-5; cdr3_aa: CASSLAVGVVGETQYF; cdr3_nt: TGTGCCAGCAGCTTAGCAGTTGGGGTTGTGGGAGAGACCCAGTACTTC
cdr3_length: 15; clone_size: once; d_call: NA; v_call: TRBV27; j_call: TRBJ1-3; cdr3_aa: CASRDSGTSGNTIYF; cdr3_nt: TGTGCCAGCAGAGACTCCGGGACCTCTGGAAACACCATATATTTT
cdr3_length: 15; clone_size: NA; d_call: TRBD1; v_call: TRBV15; j_call: TRBJ2-2; cdr3_aa: CATSRPTGGTGELFF; cdr3_nt: TGTGCCACCAGCAGGCCAACAGGGGGCACCGGGGAGCTGTTTTTT
cdr3_length: 15; clone_size: NA; d_call: NA; v_call: TRBV4-1; j_call: TRBJ1-5; cdr3_aa: CASSQDRGNSQPQHF; cdr3_nt: TGCGCCAGCAGCCAAGATAGGGGGAACAGCCAGCCCCAGCATTTT
cdr3_length: 12; clone_size: NA; d_call: NA; v_call: TRBV19; j_call: TRBJ1-2; cdr3_aa: CASSIFEYGYTF; cdr3_nt: TGTGCCAGTAGTATTTTTGAGTATGGCTACACCTTC
cdr3_length: 13; clone_size: NA; d_call: TRBD2; v_call: TRBV19; j_call: TRBJ2-5; cdr3_aa: CASSTGLGETQYF; cdr3_nt: TGTGCCAGTAGTACTGGACTAGGAGAGACCCAGTACTTC
cdr3_length: 16; clone_size: once; d_call: NA; v_call: TRBV9; j_call: TRBJ1-6; cdr3_aa: CASSYQGSPTGSPLHF; cdr3_nt: TGTGCCAGCAGCTATCAGGGTTCACCCACCGGGTCACCCCTCCACTTT
cdr3_length: 13; clone_size: NA; d_call: NA; v_call: TRBV5-1; j_call: TRBJ2-5; cdr3_aa: CASSLGQQETQYF; cdr3_nt: TGCGCCAGCAGCTTGGGACAGCAAGAGACCCAGTACTTC
cdr3_length: 12; clone_size: once; d_call: NA; v_call: TRBV6-6; j_call: TRBJ1-5; cdr3_aa: CASSYSRQPQHF; cdr3_nt: TGTGCCAGCAGTTACTCAAGACAGCCCCAGCATTTT